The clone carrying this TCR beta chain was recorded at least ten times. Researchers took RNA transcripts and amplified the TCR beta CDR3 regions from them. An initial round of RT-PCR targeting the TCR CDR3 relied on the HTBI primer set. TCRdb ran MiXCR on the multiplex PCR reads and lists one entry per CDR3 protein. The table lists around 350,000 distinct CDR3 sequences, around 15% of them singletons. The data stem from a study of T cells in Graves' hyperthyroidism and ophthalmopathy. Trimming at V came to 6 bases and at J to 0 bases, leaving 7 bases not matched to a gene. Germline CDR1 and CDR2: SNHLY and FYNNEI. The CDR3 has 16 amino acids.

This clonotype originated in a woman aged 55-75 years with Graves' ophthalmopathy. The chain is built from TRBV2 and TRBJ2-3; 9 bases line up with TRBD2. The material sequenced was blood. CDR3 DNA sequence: TGTGCCAGCAGAGACTCTAGCGGGACTAGCACAGATACGCAGTATTTT. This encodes CASRDSSGTSTDTQYF.